This T cell receptor (beta chain) appears in the sequencing data of a study of blood T cell repertoires in COVID-19. Study summary: PBMCs, B-cell-depleted T cells, or T cells provided the cDNA or gDNA that made up the material.

Seattle patient enrollment occurred during active infection, with longitudinal follow-up thereafter. TCRdb's copy holds only in-frame clones and misses some; the assay was immunoSEQ multiplex PCR. The top ten clones hold around 12% of a sample with approximately 180,000 clones, 81% of them seen once. The CDR3 is made up of 14 amino acids. Germline assignment: CDR1 SGHRS and CDR2 YFSETQ. V lost 4 bases, J lost 3 bases, and 11 bases lay in between. This TCR was recovered from a woman older than 75 with COVID-19, enrolled during active disease. The sequenced sample was peripheral blood. The chain combines TRBV5-1 with TRBJ2-1; the D gene is possibly TRBD1 (6 bases). CDR3 residues: CASSLGQIYNEQFF. The CDR3 DNA is TGCGCCAGCAGCCTGGGACAAATCTACAATGAGCAGTTCTTC.